This T cell receptor beta chain was recorded in a study of blood T cell repertoires in COVID-19. Study-wide context: Whether acute or convalescent, the COVID-19 samples came from the United States, Italy and Spain. From T cells, B-cell-depleted T cells, or PBMCs came the material, which was cDNA or gDNA.

Original processing methods: Counts of nucleated cells, estimated from reference gene primer amplification, were obtained. Some clones are missing from TCRdb's copy, which holds only in-frame ones; the method was immunoSEQ multiplex PCR. From that table come the V and J calls and clone size; the DNA was used to work out D and trimming. This table holds some 120,000 clones, just over 90% found once. Sequencing input: peripheral blood. This TCR was recovered from a human donor with active COVID-19. The donor label of this sample is uncertain.

CDR3 in DNA: TGTGCCAGCTCGGGACAGGGGACCGGGGAGCTGTTTTTT. This translates into CASSGQGTGELFF. This chain links TRBV18 with TRBJ2-2; 10 bases line up with TRBD1. The CDR3 consists of 13 residues. The junction had 0 bases not matched to a gene; V was cut back by 6 bases and J by 5 bases. Germline V gene data show CDR1 as KGHSH and CDR2 as LQKENI.